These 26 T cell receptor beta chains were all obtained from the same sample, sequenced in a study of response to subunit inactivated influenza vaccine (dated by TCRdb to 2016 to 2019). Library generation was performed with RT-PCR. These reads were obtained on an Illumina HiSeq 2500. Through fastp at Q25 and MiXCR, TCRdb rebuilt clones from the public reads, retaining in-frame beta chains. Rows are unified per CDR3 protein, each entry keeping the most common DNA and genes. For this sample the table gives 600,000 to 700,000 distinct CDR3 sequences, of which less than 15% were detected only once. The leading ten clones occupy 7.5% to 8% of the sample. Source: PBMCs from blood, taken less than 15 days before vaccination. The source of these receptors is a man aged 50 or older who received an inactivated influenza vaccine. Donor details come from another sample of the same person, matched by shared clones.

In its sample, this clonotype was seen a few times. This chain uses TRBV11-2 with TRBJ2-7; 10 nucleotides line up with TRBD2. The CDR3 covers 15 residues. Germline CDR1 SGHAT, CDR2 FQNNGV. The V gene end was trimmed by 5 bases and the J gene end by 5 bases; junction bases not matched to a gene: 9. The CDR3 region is CASSPLAGGLNEQYF. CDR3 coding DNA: TGTGCCAGCAGCCCCTTAGCGGGGGGTCTGAACGAGCAGTACTTC.

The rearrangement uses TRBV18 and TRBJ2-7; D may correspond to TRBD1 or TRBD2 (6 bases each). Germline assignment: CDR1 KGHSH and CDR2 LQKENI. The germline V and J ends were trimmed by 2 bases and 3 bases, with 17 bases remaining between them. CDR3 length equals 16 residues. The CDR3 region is CASSPRGAVVLYEQYF. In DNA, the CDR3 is TGTGCCAGCTCACCAAGGGGGGCCGTGGTTCTCTACGAGCAGTACTTC.

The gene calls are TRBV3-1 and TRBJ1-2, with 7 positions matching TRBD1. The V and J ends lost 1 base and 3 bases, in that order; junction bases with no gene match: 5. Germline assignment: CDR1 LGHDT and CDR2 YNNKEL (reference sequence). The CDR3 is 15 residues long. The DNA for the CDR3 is TGTGCCAGCAGCCAAGTACGGACAGGAGACTATGGCTACACCTTC. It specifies CASSQVRTGDYGYTF. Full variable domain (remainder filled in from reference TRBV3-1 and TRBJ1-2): DTAVSQTPKYLVTQMGNDKSIKCEQNLGHDTMYWYKQDSKKFLKIMFSYNNKELIINETVPNRFSPKSPDKAHLNLHINSLELGDSAVYFCASSQVRTGDYGYTFGSGTRLTVV.

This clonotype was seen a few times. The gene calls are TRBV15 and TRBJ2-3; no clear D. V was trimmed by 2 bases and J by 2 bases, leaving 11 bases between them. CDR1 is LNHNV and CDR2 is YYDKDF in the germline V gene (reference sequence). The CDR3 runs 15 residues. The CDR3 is CATSRRGAPTDTQYF. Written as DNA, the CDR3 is TGTGCCACCAGCAGACGAGGAGCCCCCACAGATACGCAGTATTTT. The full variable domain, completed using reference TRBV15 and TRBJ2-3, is DAMVIQNPRYQVTQFGKPVTLSCSQTLNHNVMYWYQQKSSQAPKLLFHYYDKDFNNEADTPDNFQSRRPNTSFCFLDIRSPGLGDTAMYLCATSRRGAPTDTQYFGPGTRLTVL.

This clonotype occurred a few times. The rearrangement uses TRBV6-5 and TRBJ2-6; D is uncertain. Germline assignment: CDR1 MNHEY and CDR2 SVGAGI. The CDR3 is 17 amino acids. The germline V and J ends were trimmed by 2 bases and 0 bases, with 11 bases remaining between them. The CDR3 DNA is TGTGCCAGCAGTTACCCCAGGTTCGGCTCTGGGGCCAACGTCCTGACTTTC. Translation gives CASSYPRFGSGANVLTF.

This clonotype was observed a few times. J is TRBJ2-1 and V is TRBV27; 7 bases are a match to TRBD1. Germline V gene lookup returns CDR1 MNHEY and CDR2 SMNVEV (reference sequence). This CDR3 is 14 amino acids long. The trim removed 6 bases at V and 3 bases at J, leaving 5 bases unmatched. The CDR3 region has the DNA TGTGCCAGCAGAAAGACAGGGAACTACAATGAGCAGTTCTTC. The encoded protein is CASRKTGNYNEQFF.

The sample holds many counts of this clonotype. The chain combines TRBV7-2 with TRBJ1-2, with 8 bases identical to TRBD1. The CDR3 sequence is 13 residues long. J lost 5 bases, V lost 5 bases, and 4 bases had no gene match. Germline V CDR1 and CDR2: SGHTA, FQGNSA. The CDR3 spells CASSPDRVYGYTF. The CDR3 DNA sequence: TGTGCCAGCAGCCCGGACAGGGTTTATGGCTACACCTTC. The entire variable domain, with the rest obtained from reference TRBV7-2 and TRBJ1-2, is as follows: GAGVSQSPSNKVTEKGKDVELRCDPISGHTALYWYRQSLGQGLEFLIYFQGNSAPDKSGLPSDRFSAERTGGSVSTLTIQRTQQEDSAVYLCASSPDRVYGYTFGSGTRLTVV.

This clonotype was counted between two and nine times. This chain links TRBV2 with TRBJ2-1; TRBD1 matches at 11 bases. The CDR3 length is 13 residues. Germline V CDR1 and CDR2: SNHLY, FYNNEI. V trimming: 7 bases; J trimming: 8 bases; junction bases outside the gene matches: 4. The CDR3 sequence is CASIRDRGYEQFF. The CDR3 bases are TGTGCCAGCATTCGGGACAGGGGGTATGAGCAGTTCTTC.

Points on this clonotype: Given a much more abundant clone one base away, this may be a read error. The CDR3 loop is CASILAGSGEKLSF. As DNA, the CDR3 is TGTGCCAGCATCCTCGCCGGGAGTGGTGAAAAACTGTCTTTT. This chain uses TRBV28 with TRBJ1-4, with D hard to call. The CDR3 is 14 amino acids. Germline lookup yields CDR1 MDHEN and CDR2 SYDVKM. Full variable domain (missing parts from reference TRBV28 and TRBJ1-4): DVKVTQSSRYLVKRTGEKVFLECVQDMDHENMFWYRQDPGLGLRLIYFSYDVKMKEKGDIPEGYSVSREKKERFSLILESASTNQTSMYLCASILAGSGEKLSFGSGTQLSVL.

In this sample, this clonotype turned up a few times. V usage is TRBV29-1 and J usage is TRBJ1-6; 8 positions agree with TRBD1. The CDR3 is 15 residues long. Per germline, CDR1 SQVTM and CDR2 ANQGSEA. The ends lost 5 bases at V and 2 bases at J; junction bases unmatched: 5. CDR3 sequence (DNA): TGCAGCGTTAAGACAGGGGACGCCTATAATTCACCCCTCCACTTT. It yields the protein CSVKTGDAYNSPLHF.

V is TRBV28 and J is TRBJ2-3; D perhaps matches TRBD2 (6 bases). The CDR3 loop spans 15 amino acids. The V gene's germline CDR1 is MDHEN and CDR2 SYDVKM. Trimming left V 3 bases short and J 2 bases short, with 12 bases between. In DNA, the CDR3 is TGTGCCAGCAGTTTCACGGCGGGGTCCACAGATACGCAGTATTTT. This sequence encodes CASSFTAGSTDTQYF.

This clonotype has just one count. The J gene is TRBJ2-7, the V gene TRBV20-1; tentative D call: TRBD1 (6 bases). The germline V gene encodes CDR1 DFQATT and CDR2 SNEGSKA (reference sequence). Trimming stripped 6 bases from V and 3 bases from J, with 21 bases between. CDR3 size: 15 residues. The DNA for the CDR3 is TGCAGTGCCCATCCGGGACACCGGAGATACTACGAGCAGTACTTC. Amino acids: CSAHPGHRRYYEQYF.

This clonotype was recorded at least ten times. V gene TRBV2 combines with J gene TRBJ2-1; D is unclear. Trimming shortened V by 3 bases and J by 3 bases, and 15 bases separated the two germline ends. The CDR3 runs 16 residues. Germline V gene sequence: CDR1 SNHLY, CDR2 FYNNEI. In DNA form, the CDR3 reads TGTGCCAGCAGTGAGTCAAGCCCCAACTACTACAATGAGCAGTTCTTC. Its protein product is CASSESSPNYYNEQFF.

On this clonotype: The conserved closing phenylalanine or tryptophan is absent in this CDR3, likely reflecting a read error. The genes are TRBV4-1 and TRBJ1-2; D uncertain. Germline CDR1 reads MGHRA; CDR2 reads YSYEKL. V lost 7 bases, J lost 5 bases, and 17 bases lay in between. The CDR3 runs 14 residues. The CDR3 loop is CASTPGPGGYGYTL. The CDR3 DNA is TGCGCCAGCACCCCCGGTCCAGGCGGGTATGGCTACACCCTC.

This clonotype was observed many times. For the CDR3, the DNA is TGCAGCCCCAATCGGGACATGAACACTGAAGCTTTCTTT. It encodes CSPNRDMNTEAFF. The V gene is TRBV20-1, the J gene TRBJ1-1; the D gene is possibly TRBD1 (6 bases). Per the germline V gene, CDR1 is DFQATT and CDR2 is SNEGSKA (reference sequence). The CDR3 totals 13 residues.

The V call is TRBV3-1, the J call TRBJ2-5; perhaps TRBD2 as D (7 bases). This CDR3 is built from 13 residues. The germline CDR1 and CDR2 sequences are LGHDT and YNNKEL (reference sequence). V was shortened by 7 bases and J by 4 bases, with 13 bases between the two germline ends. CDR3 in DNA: TGTGCCAGCAAGAGGGGGGGCACAGAGACCCAGTACTTC. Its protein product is CASKRGGTETQYF.

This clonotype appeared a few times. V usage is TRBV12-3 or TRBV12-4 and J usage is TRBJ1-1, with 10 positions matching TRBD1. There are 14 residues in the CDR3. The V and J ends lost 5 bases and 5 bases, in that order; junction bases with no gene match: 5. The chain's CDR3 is CASSRDRGWTEAFF. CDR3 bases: TGTGCCAGCAGTCGGGACAGGGGTTGGACTGAAGCTTTCTTT.

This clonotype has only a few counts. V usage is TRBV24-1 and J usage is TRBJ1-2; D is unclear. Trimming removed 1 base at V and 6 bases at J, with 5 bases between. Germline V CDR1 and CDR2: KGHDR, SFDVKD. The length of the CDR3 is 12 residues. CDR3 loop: CATSDLRDGYTF. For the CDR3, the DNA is TGTGCCACCAGTGATTTAAGGGATGGCTACACCTTC.

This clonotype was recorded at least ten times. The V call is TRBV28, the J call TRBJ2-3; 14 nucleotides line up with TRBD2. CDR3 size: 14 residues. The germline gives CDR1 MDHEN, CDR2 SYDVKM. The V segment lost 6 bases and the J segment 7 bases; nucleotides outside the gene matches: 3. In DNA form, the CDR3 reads TGTGCCAGCAGCCGGACTAGCGGGAGGAATACGCAGTATTTT. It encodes CASSRTSGRNTQYF.

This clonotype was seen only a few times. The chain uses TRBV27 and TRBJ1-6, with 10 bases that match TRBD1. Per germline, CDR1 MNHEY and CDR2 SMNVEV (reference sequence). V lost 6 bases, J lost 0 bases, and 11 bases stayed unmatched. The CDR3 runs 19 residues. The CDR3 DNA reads TGTGCCAGCAGCCAGACAGGGGGCCTCCATAGCTCCTATAATTCACCCCTCCACTTT. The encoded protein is CASSQTGGLHSSYNSPLHF.

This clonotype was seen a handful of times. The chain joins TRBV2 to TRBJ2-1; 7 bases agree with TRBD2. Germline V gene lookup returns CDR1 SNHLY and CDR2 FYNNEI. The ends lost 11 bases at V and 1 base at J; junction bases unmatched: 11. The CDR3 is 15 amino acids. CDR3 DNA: TGTGCCGGAAAACCAAGGGAGGGATCCTACAATGAGCAGTTCTTC. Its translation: CAGKPREGSYNEQFF.

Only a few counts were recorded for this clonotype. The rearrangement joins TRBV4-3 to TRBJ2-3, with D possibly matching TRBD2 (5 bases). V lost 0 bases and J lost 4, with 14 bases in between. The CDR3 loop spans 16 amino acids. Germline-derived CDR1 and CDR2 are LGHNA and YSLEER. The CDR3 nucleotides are TGCGCCAGCAGCCAAGATGGGCAGCGGCAGCCAGATACGCAGTATTTT. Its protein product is CASSQDGQRQPDTQYF.

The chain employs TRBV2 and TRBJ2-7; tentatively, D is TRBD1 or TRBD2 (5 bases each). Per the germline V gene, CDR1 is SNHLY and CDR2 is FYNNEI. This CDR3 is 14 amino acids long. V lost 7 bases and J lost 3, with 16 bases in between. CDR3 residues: CASNTPGPFYEQYF. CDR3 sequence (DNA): TGTGCCAGCAATACTCCGGGACCTTTCTACGAGCAGTACTTC.

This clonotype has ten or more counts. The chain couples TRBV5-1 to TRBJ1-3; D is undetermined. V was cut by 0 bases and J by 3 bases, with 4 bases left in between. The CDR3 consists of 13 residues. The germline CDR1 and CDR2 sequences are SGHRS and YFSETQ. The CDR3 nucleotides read TGCGCCAGCAGCTTGGCGGTTGGAAACACCATATATTTT. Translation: CASSLAVGNTIYF.

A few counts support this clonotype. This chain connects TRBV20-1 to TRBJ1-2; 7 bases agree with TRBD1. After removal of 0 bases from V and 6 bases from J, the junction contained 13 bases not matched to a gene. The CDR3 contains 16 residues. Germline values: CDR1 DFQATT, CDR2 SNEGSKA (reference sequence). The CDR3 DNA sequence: TGCAGTGCTAGAGATCGACGGTCAGGGGGTCCGGATGGCTACACCTTC. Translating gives CSARDRRSGGPDGYTF.

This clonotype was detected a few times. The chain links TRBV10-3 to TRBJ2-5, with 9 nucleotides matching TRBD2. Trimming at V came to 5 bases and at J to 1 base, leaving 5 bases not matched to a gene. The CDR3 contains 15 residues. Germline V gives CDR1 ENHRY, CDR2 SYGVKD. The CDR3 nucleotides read TGTGCCATCAGTCCAGCGGGGGGAACCCAAGAGACCCAGTACTTC. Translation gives CAISPAGGTQETQYF.